The following is a TCR beta chain sequence with its context. What it recognizes is unknown. Primers for the PCR totalled 60 Vbeta and 13 Jbeta. Assay used: immunoSEQ multiplex PCR; TCRdb lists only in-frame clones, some missing. Its table records about 170,000 clones. This CDR3 comprises 14 residues. The V gene end was trimmed by 8 bases and the J gene end by 0 bases; junction bases not matched to a gene: 7. The germline CDR1 and CDR2 sequences are SEHNR and FQNEAQ (reference sequence). The source of the sample is a study of cytomegalovirus exposure and HLA in healthy donors. Study-wide background: Membership in the Caucasian-associated ancestry cluster was found for about four fifths of a few hundred genotyped donors. Whole-study results and caveats: HLA alleles showed associations with about 15,000 TCR beta sequences in a later analysis, at a 0.05 false discovery rate. Testing in vitro showed a few CMV-associated chains specific for CMV antigens.

The chain is built from TRBV7-9 and TRBJ2-7, with TRBD2 identical over 7 bases. The sample consisted of PBMCs. The clonotype was recovered from a woman aged 18 to 35 in good health and CMV-seropositive. The CDR3 coding sequence is TGTGCCAGCCAGCTAGCGGAGGCCTCCTACGAGCAGTACTTC. It specifies CASQLAEASYEQYF.